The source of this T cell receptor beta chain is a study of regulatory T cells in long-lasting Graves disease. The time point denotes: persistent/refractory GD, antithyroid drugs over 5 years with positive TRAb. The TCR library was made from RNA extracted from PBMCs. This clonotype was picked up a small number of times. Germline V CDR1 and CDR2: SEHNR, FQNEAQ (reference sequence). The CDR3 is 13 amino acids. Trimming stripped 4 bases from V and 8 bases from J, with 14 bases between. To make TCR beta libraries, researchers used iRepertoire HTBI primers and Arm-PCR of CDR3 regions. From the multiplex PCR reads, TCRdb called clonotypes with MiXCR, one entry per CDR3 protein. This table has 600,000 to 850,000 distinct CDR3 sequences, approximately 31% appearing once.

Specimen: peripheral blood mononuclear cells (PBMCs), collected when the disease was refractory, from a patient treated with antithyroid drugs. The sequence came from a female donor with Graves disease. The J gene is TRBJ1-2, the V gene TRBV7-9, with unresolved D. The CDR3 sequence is CASSSSGRAGYTF. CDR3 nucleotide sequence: TGTGCCAGCAGCTCCTCGGGGAGGGCCGGCTACACCTTC.